A single sample gave rise to the 15 T cell receptor beta chains below, sequenced in a study of cytomegalovirus exposure and HLA in healthy donors. Clones were read by immunoSEQ multiplex PCR, and TCRdb kept only the in-frame ones, dropping some. Among some 140,000 clones listed, about nine tenths were seen once. The sample comprised PBMCs. Receptors were obtained from a man between 18 and 35 years old in good health and CMV-seronegative.

The chain carries TRBV5-1 and TRBJ2-5; TRBD2 aligns across 7 bases. The junction had 10 bases not matched to a gene; V was cut back by 3 bases and J by 5 bases. Germline V gives CDR1 SGHRS, CDR2 YFSETQ. The CDR3 spans 15 residues. The chain's CDR3 is CASSSGGGFRETQYF. CDR3 bases: TGCGCCAGCAGCTCGGGCGGGGGTTTCAGGGAGACCCAGTACTTC.

This chain connects TRBV11-1 to TRBJ2-7; D is uncertain. CDR1 and CDR2 (germline): SGHAT, FQDESV (reference sequence). This CDR3 region has 12 residues. V was pared by 2 bases and J by 6 bases, with 8 bases between. The CDR3 sequence: CASSLTVGEQYF. CDR3 sequence (DNA): TGTGCCAGCAGCTTAACAGTCGGCGAGCAGTACTTC.

V and J are TRBV5-1 and TRBJ2-1; 8 bases line up with TRBD2. The CDR3 covers 16 residues. Germline assignment: CDR1 SGHRS and CDR2 YFSETQ. J lost 6 bases, V lost 0 bases, and 8 bases had no gene match. The CDR3, as DNA: TGCGCCAGCAGCTTGGGGACGGGGGGGAATGGCAATGAGCAGTTCTTC. Amino acids: CASSLGTGGNGNEQFF.

This chain connects TRBV7-2 to TRBJ2-4, with D possibly matching TRBD1 (6 bases). The CDR3 is 16 amino acids. CDR1 and CDR2 from the germline V gene are SGHTA and FQGNSA. V dropped 5 bases and J dropped 0 bases, with 14 bases sitting between them. The CDR3 region is CASSPRQVLAKNIQYF. CDR3 DNA sequence: TGTGCCAGCAGCCCGCGACAGGTGCTAGCCAAAAACATTCAGTACTTC.

V usage is TRBV5-4 and J usage is TRBJ1-2; 8 bases align to TRBD1. There are 15 residues in the CDR3. Germline CDR1 reads SGHNT; CDR2 reads YYREEE (reference sequence). The V segment lost 4 bases and the J segment 1 base; nucleotides outside the gene matches: 6. The CDR3 DNA follows: TGTGCCAGCAGCGAGGGGACAGGTCATAACTATGGCTACACCTTC. Its protein product is CASSEGTGHNYGYTF.

The J gene is TRBJ2-1, the V gene TRBV12-5, with a weak D call TRBD1 (6 bases). The CDR3 contains 14 residues. The V gene lost 5 bases and the J gene lost 7 bases, with 15 bases spanning the gap. The germline V gene encodes CDR1 LGHNT and CDR2 FRNRAP. The DNA for the CDR3 is TGTGCTAGTGGTGGGGGCCCCTTTTTTAATGAGCAGTTCTTC. Protein product: CASGGGPFFNEQFF.

The gene calls are TRBV5-1 and TRBJ2-3; 12 nucleotides match TRBD2. Losses at the gene ends were 5 bases for V and 2 bases for J; bases not matched to a gene: 6. CDR3 length: 16 amino acids. Germline loops: CDR1 SGHRS, CDR2 YFSETQ. The CDR3, as DNA: TGCGCCAGCAGTTCCGGGACTAGCGGGCCCACAGATACGCAGTATTTT. The encoded protein is CASSSGTSGPTDTQYF.

The chain couples TRBV28 to TRBJ2-2; D gene ambiguous. Germline assignment: CDR1 MDHEN and CDR2 SYDVKM. The CDR3 is 16 amino acids. The germline V and J ends were trimmed by 3 bases and 8 bases, with 19 bases remaining between them. The CDR3 DNA sequence: TGTGCCAGCAGTTTGGGCAGCCACCTTAACCCTGGGGAGCTGTTTTTT. Its protein is CASSLGSHLNPGELFF. Full variable domain (remainder filled in from reference TRBV28 and TRBJ2-2): DVKVTQSSRYLVKRTGEKVFLECVQDMDHENMFWYRQDPGLGLRLIYFSYDVKMKEKGDIPEGYSVSREKKERFSLILESASTNQTSMYLCASSLGSHLNPGELFFGEGSRLTVL.

V usage is TRBV7-9 and J usage is TRBJ2-7; unclear D gene. The CDR3 runs to 12 residues. Trimming took 3 bases from V and 4 from J, leaving 7 bases between them. Germline CDR1 reads SEHNR; CDR2 reads FQNEAQ (reference sequence). CDR3 DNA: TGTGCCAGCAGCTTTGGGCAGTACGAGCAGTACTTC. The encoded protein is CASSFGQYEQYF.

The genes are TRBV4-3 and TRBJ1-1, with D perhaps TRBD1 (5 bases). Germline CDR1 reads LGHNA; CDR2 reads YSLEER. The V gene lost 2 bases and the J gene lost 5 bases, with 9 bases spanning the gap. CDR3 size: 13 residues. The CDR3 DNA reads TGCGCCAGCAGCCAAACCTACAGGACTGAAGCTTTCTTT. It encodes CASSQTYRTEAFF.

This chain connects TRBV27 to TRBJ2-7, with TRBD1 identical over 7 bases. The CDR3 is made up of 14 amino acids. The germline V gene has CDR1 MNHEY and CDR2 SMNVEV (reference sequence). V lost 5 bases, J lost 5 bases, and 9 bases stayed unmatched. In nucleotides, the CDR3 is TGTGCCAGCAGTAGGCTTGACAGGGTCCACGAGCAGTACTTC. Its translation: CASSRLDRVHEQYF.

The CDR3 DNA is TGCAGCGTCCCCCGTCCCCCGATTTCGAGGGAGACCCAGTACTTC. Translated, it gives CSVPRPPISRETQYF. The chain joins TRBV29-1 to TRBJ2-5; D gene ambiguous. Per the germline V gene, CDR1 is SQVTM and CDR2 is ANQGSEA. The germline V and J ends were trimmed by 6 bases and 5 bases, with 22 bases remaining between them. CDR3 size: 15 residues.

The chain joins TRBV6-7 to TRBJ2-5; 10 nucleotides align to TRBD2. TRBV6-7 is flagged as an ORF with uncertain function. This CDR3 contains 15 residues. With V trimmed by 6 bases and J by 5 bases, 9 bases remained unmatched. The CDR3 here is CASSHLAGAWETQYF. The CDR3 nucleotides are TGTGCCAGCAGCCACCTAGCGGGGGCTTGGGAGACCCAGTACTTC.

The chain combines TRBV28 with TRBJ1-4; 8 bases line up with TRBD1. The V gene end was trimmed by 7 bases and the J gene end by 3 bases; junction bases not matched to a gene: 1. Germline lookup yields CDR1 MDHEN and CDR2 SYDVKM. The CDR3 sequence is 13 residues long. The CDR3 DNA follows: TGTGCCAGCACGACAGGGGCTAATGAAAAACTGTTTTTT. This gives the protein CASTTGANEKLFF.

This chain connects TRBV19 to TRBJ2-2; TRBD1 matches at 7 bases. Germline loops: CDR1 LNHDA, CDR2 SQIVND (reference sequence). The CDR3 sequence is 14 residues long. With V trimmed by 7 bases and J by 6 bases, 8 bases remained unmatched. CDR3 loop: CASTRLGTAGELFF. The DNA for the CDR3 is TGTGCCAGTACCCGCCTCGGGACAGCCGGGGAGCTGTTTTTT.